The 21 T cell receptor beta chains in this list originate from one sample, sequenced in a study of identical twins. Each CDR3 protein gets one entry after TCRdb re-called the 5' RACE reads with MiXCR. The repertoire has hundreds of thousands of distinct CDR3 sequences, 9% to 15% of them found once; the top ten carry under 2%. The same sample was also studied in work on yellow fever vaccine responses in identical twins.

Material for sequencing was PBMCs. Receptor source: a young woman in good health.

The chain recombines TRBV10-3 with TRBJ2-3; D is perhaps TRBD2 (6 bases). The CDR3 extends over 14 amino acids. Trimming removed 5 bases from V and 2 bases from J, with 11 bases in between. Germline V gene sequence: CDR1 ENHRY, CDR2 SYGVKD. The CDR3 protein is CAISKQGLTDTQYF. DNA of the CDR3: TGTGCCATCAGTAAGCAGGGACTCACAGATACGCAGTATTTT.

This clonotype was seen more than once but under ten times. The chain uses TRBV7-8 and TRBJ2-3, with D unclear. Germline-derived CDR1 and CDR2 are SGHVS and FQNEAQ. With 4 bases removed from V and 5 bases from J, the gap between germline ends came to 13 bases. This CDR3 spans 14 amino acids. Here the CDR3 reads CASSSQGWRDTQYF. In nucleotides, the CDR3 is TGTGCCAGCAGCTCCCAAGGGTGGAGAGATACGCAGTATTTT.

DNA of the CDR3: TGTGCCAGCAGTGACCGACCAGCCTATGGCTACACCTTC. It codes for CASSDRPAYGYTF. This rearrangement joins TRBV28 to TRBJ1-2; D ambiguous. V dropped 5 bases and J dropped 4 bases, with 11 bases sitting between them. The germline V gene encodes CDR1 MDHEN and CDR2 SYDVKM. This CDR3 has 13 amino acids.

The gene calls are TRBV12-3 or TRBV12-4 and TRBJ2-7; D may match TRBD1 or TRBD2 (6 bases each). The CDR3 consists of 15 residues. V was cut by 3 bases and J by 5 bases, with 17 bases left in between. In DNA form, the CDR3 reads TGTGCCAGCAGTTTCTTGGGGGGCCTTATGGACGAGCAGTACTTC. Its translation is CASSFLGGLMDEQYF.

The CDR3 nucleotides are TGTGCCAGCAGTCCCGGGACGGCCTCCTACGAGCAGTACGTC. It specifies CASSPGTASYEQYV. The genes are TRBV6-1 and TRBJ2-7, with D tentatively TRBD1 or TRBD2 (5 bases each). Trimming left V 5 bases short and J 0 bases short, with 11 bases between. This CDR3 is built from 14 residues. Germline lookup yields CDR1 MNHNS and CDR2 SASEGT.

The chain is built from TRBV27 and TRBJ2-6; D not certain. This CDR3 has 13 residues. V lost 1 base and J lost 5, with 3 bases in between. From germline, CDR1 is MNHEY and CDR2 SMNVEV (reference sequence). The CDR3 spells CASSLLRANVLTF. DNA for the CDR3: TGTGCCAGCAGTTTATTGAGGGCCAACGTCCTGACTTTC.

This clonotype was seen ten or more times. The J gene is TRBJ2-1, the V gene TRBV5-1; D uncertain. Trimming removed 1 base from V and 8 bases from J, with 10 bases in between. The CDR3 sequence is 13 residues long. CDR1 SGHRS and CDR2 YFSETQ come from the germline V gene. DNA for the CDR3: TGCGCCAGCAGCTTGATGGTTGTAGATGAGCAGTTCTTC. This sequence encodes CASSLMVVDEQFF.

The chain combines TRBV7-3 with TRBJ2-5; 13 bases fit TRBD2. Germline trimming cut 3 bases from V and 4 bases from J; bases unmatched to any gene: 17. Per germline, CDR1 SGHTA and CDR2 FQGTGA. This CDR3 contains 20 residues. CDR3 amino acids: CASSLTLGTSGAPSRETQYF. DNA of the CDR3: TGTGCCAGCAGCTTGACGTTAGGGACTAGCGGGGCCCCATCCCGAGAGACCCAGTACTTC. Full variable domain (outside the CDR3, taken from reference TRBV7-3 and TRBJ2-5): GAGVSQTPSNKVTEKGKYVELRCDPISGHTALYWYRQSLGQGPEFLIYFQGTGAADDSGLPNDRFFAVRPEGSVSTLKIQRTERGDSAVYLCASSLTLGTSGAPSRETQYFGPGTRLLVL.

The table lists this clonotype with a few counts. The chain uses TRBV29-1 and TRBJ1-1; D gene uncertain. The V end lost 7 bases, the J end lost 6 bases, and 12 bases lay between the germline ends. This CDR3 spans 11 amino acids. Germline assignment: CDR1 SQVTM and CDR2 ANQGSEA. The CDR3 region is CSAQIWAEAFF. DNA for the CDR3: TGCAGCGCCCAGATCTGGGCTGAAGCTTTCTTT.

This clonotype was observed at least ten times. The CDR3 DNA follows: TGTGCCAGCAGCTTCTCTGAGAGGCGTGGCTACACCTTC. Protein: CASSFSERRGYTF. This rearrangement joins TRBV7-3 to TRBJ1-2; D is undetermined. This CDR3 has 13 residues. Germline V gene data show CDR1 as SGHTA and CDR2 as FQGTGA. With 3 bases removed from V and 7 bases from J, the gap between germline ends came to 12 bases.

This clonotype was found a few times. The CDR3 reads CASSPRGVTSTSRNEQFF. The CDR3 DNA is TGTGCCAGCTCACCCCGGGGTGTGACTAGTACTAGCAGGAATGAGCAGTTCTTC. The rearrangement links TRBV18 to TRBJ2-1; a possible D gene is TRBD2 (6 bases). V was pared by 3 bases and J by 7 bases, with 25 bases between. The CDR3 has 18 amino acids. The germline V gene encodes CDR1 KGHSH and CDR2 LQKENI.

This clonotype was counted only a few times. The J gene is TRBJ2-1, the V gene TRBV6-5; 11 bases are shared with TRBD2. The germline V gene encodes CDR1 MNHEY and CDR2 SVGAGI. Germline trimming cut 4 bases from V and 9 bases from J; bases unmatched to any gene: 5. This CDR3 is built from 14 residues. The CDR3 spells CASSLLAGDSEQFF. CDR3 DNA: TGTGCCAGCAGTTTACTAGCGGGAGATAGTGAGCAGTTCTTC.

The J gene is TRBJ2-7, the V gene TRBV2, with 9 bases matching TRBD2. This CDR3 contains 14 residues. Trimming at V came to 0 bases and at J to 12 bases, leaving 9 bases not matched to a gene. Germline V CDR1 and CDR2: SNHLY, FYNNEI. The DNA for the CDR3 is TGTGCCAGCAGTGAAGCGCTCTTCCTAGCGGGGTTGTACGTC. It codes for CASSEALFLAGLYV.

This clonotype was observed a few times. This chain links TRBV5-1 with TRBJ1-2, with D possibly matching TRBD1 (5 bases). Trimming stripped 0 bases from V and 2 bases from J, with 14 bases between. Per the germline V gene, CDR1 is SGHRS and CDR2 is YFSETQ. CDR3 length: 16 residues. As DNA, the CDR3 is TGCGCCAGCAGCTTGGTAATATCGGGGACCAACTATGGCTACACCTTC. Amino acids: CASSLVISGTNYGYTF. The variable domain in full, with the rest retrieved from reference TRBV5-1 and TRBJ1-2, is KAGVTQTPRYLIKTRGQQVTLSCSPISGHRSVSWYQQTPGQGLQFLFEYFSETQRNKGNFPGRFSGRQFSNSRSEMNVSTLELGDSALYLCASSLVISGTNYGYTFGSGTRLTVV.

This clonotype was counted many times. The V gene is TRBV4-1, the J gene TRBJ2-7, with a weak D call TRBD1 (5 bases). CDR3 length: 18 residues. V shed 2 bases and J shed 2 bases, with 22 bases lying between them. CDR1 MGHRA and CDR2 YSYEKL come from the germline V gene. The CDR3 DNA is TGCGCCAGCAGCCAATCAATCCTAGGGGCCGACCTGGCCTACGAGCAGTACTTC. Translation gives CASSQSILGADLAYEQYF.

The CDR3 DNA sequence: TGTGCCAGCAGGGGCCACCTGAACACTGAAGCTTTCTTT. Translated, it gives CASRGHLNTEAFF. V gene TRBV6-1 combines with J gene TRBJ1-1; D remains ambiguous. CDR1 is MNHNS and CDR2 is SASEGT in the germline V gene. The CDR3 is 13 amino acids. Trimming pared 6 bases from V and 0 bases from J, leaving 8 bases between.

In nucleotides, the CDR3 is TGCAGTGCTAGGACAGGCGTGGAAGATACGCAGTATTTT. It specifies CSARTGVEDTQYF. The chain employs TRBV20-1 and TRBJ2-3, with a tentative D call TRBD1 (6 bases). Per the germline V gene, CDR1 is DFQATT and CDR2 is SNEGSKA (reference sequence). Trimming cost V 3 bases and J 5 bases, with 12 bases left between them. The CDR3 loop spans 13 amino acids.

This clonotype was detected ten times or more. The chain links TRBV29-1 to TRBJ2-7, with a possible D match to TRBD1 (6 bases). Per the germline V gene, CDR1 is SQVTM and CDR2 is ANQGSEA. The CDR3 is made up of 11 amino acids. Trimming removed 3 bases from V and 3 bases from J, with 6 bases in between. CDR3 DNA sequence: TGCAGCGTTGAGGACAGCTACGAGCAGTACTTC. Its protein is CSVEDSYEQYF.

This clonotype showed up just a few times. The CDR3: CASSRNGLGSGKSYNEQFF. The DNA for the CDR3 is TGTGCCAGCAGTAGGAATGGCTTGGGTAGCGGGAAATCCTACAATGAGCAGTTCTTC. The chain has TRBV6-2 or TRBV6-3 and TRBJ2-1; 8 positions match TRBD2. With 5 bases clipped from V and 1 base from J, the junction kept 16 bases outside the gene matches. Germline CDR1 reads MNHEY; CDR2 reads SVGEGT. There are 19 residues in the CDR3.

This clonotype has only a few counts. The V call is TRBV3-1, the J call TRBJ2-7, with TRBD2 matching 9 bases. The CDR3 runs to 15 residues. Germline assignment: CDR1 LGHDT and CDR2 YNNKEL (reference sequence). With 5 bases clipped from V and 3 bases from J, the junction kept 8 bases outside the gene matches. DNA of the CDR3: TGTGCCAGCAGCGAGACTAGCGGACCTGTCTACGAGCAGTACTTC. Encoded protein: CASSETSGPVYEQYF.

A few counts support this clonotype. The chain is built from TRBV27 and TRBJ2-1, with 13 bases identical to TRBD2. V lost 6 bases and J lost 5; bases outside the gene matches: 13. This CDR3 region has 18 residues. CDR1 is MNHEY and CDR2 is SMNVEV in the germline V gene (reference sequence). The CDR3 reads CASSQGLAGFEVHNEQFF. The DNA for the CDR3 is TGTGCCAGCAGCCAGGGACTAGCGGGGTTTGAAGTCCACAATGAGCAGTTCTTC.